These 26 T cell receptor beta chains were all obtained from the same sample, sequenced in a study of blood T cell repertoires in COVID-19. Clones were sequenced by immunoSEQ multiplex PCR, and TCRdb holds only the in-frame ones, with some missing. The sample carries around 300,000 clones, approximately 92% recorded once. The sequenced sample consisted of peripheral blood. These receptors were taken from a woman between 25 and 40 years old with COVID-19, enrolled during active disease.

This chain links TRBV6-2 or TRBV6-3 with TRBJ1-4; D not certain. V was trimmed by 2 bases and J by 8 bases, leaving 12 bases between them. This CDR3 comprises 14 residues. Germline V gives CDR1 MNHEY, CDR2 SVGEGT. CDR3: CASSYTYEGEKLFF. The CDR3 bases are TGTGCCAGCAGTTACACGTATGAGGGCGAAAAACTGTTTTTT.

V gene TRBV11-3 combines with J gene TRBJ2-3, with 8 nucleotides matching TRBD1. From germline, CDR1 is SGHNT and CDR2 YENEEA. The CDR3 extends over 13 amino acids. J gave up 14 bases and V 0 bases, and 7 bases lay outside the gene matches. CDR3 sequence (DNA): TGTGCCAGCAGCTTAGATCCGGGGACAGGTCTGTATTTT. It encodes CASSLDPGTGLYF.

V usage is TRBV27 and J usage is TRBJ2-2; D is ambiguous. The CDR3 spans 12 residues. The germline gives CDR1 MNHEY, CDR2 SMNVEV (reference sequence). With 5 bases removed from V and 3 bases from J, the gap between germline ends came to 4 bases. CDR3 bases: TGTGCCAGCAGTCTGTACACCGGGGAGCTGTTTTTT. Translated, it gives CASSLYTGELFF.

This chain uses TRBV7-8 with TRBJ2-7; 10 bases are a match to TRBD2. The V gene end was trimmed by 3 bases and the J gene end by 4 bases; junction bases not matched to a gene: 6. The CDR3 runs to 15 residues. Germline loops: CDR1 SGHVS, CDR2 FQNEAQ. DNA of the CDR3: TGTGCCAGCAGCTTCCCTAGCGGGAGTGGGTACGAGCAGTACTTC. Its translation: CASSFPSGSGYEQYF.

This clone was seen once. The chain employs TRBV25-1 and TRBJ2-7; tentative D call: TRBD2 (6 bases). This CDR3 has 16 residues. Germline loops: CDR1 MGHDK, CDR2 SYGVNS. V was clipped by 1 base and J by 5 bases, with 18 bases between them. Here the CDR3 reads CASSEWQRERRHEQYF. CDR3 sequence (DNA): TGTGCCAGCAGTGAATGGCAACGGGAGAGAAGACACGAGCAGTACTTC.

This clone has a single count. The chain joins TRBV27 to TRBJ1-4, with D possibly TRBD1 on 6 matching bases. Trimming took 5 bases from V and 4 from J, leaving 11 bases between them. Germline loops: CDR1 MNHEY, CDR2 SMNVEV (reference sequence). The CDR3 covers 14 residues. DNA for the CDR3: TGTGCCAGCAGTGCGGACAGAGTTAATGAAAAACTGTTTTTT. Translating it yields CASSADRVNEKLFF.

With regard to this clone: One end of the junction does not line up with germline, which may come from a read error. The V call is TRBV7-2, the J call TRBJ2-3; D is perhaps TRBD2 (6 bases). CDR1 is SGHTA and CDR2 is FQGNSA in the germline V gene. The CDR3 totals 13 residues. The CDR3 here is CASSWSGVDRQYF. Here the CDR3 DNA reads TGTGCCAGCAGCTGGTCGGGAGTTGATAGGCAGTATTTT. The full variable domain, completed using reference TRBV7-2 and TRBJ2-3, is GAGVSQSPSNKVTEKGKDVELRCDPISGHTALYWYRQSLGQGLEFLIYFQGNSAPDKSGLPSDRFSAERTGGSVSTLTIQRTQQEDSAVYLCASSWSGVDRQYFGPGTRLTVL.

This clone came up a few times. The chain couples TRBV7-9 to TRBJ1-3; TRBD1 might be the D (6 bases). This CDR3 has 15 residues. Trimming shortened V by 7 bases and J by 0 bases, and 13 bases separated the two germline ends. The germline V gene encodes CDR1 SEHNR and CDR2 FQNEAQ (reference sequence). DNA for the CDR3: TGTGCCAGCATCTCAGACAGGAACTCTGGAAACACCATATATTTT. Encoded protein: CASISDRNSGNTIYF. Variable domain in full (rest from reference TRBV7-9 and TRBJ1-3): DTGVSQNPRHKITKRGQNVTFRCDPISEHNRLYWYRQTLGQGPEFLTYFQNEAQLEKSRLLSDRFSAERPKGSFSTLEIQRTEQGDSAMYLCASISDRNSGNTIYFGEGSWLTVV.

The V and J genes are TRBV23-1 and TRBJ2-7, with TRBD1 identical over 8 bases. TRBV23-1 is sorted into the ORF group, with uncertain function. The V and J ends lost 6 bases and 2 bases, in that order; junction bases with no gene match: 9. The CDR3 is made up of 15 amino acids. CDR3 in DNA: TGCGCCAGCAGAGCAGCCGGACAGGGCGCCTACGAGCAGTACTTC. Its protein is CASRAAGQGAYEQYF.

This rearrangement joins TRBV7-8 to TRBJ1-1, with 7 bases identical to TRBD1. V lost 1 base, J lost 0 bases, and 2 bases stayed unmatched. Germline values: CDR1 SGHVS, CDR2 FQNEAQ. CDR3 length equals 15 residues. CDR3 nucleotide sequence: TGTGCCAGCAGCTTAGGACAGGGCCTGAACACTGAAGCTTTCTTT. Its translation: CASSLGQGLNTEAFF.

The chain combines TRBV7-8 with TRBJ2-7, with TRBD2 as a possible D gene (6 bases). From germline, CDR1 is SGHVS and CDR2 FQNEAQ. Trimming removed 5 bases from V and 2 bases from J, with 13 bases in between. CDR3 length: 14 amino acids. The DNA for the CDR3 is TGTGCCAGCAGCCGAATCGGGACTCCCTACGAGCAGTACTTC. This translates into CASSRIGTPYEQYF.

J is TRBJ2-5 and V is TRBV11-2; 11 bases match TRBD2. Germline V gene data show CDR1 as SGHAT and CDR2 as FQNNGV. The trim removed 5 bases at V and 2 bases at J, leaving 7 bases unmatched. This CDR3 has 16 amino acids. CDR3 protein: CASSPRLAGLQETQYF. In DNA form, the CDR3 reads TGTGCCAGCAGCCCACGACTAGCGGGGCTTCAAGAGACCCAGTACTTC.

CDR3 nucleotides: TGTGCCAGCACCCGGACAGGGGGGGGCAATCAGCCCCAGCATTTT. Its protein product is CASTRTGGGNQPQHF. The V call is TRBV6-5, the J call TRBJ1-5, with 10 bases aligning to TRBD1. CDR3 length: 15 amino acids. The germline V gene has CDR1 MNHEY and CDR2 SVGAGI. V was clipped by 7 bases and J by 2 bases; unmatched bases: 5.

The V call is TRBV5-5, the J call TRBJ2-1, with 8 bases fitting TRBD2. In germline, CDR1 is SGHKS, CDR2 YYEKEE (reference sequence). The CDR3 loop spans 14 amino acids. V dropped 7 bases and J dropped 3; count of bases not matched to a gene: 6. The CDR3 is CASSSGSYYNEQFF. The CDR3 DNA reads TGTGCCAGCTCGAGCGGGAGTTACTACAATGAGCAGTTCTTC.

V is TRBV30 and J is TRBJ2-1, with TRBD1 matching over 10 bases. J lost 4 bases, V lost 6 bases, and 9 bases had no gene match. Germline V gene data show CDR1 as GTSNPN and CDR2 as SVGIG (reference sequence). The CDR3 covers 15 residues. The CDR3, as DNA: TGTGCCTGCACCGACCAGGGACAGGGGTACAATGAGCAGTTCTTC. Translated: CACTDQGQGYNEQFF.

This chain uses TRBV25-1 with TRBJ2-1; weak D call: TRBD2 (6 bases). V was pared by 1 base and J by 2 bases, with 12 bases between. CDR1 is MGHDK, CDR2 SYGVNS, per germline. The length of the CDR3 is 16 residues. The CDR3 DNA reads TGTGCCAGCAGTGAATCCCACGGGAGACCCTACAATGAGCAGTTCTTC. Its protein is CASSESHGRPYNEQFF.

This clone was observed a single time. The chain carries TRBV12-3 or TRBV12-4 and TRBJ1-1; no clear D. Trimming cost V 5 bases and J 2 bases, with 6 bases left between them. CDR3 length equals 12 residues. For the CDR3, the DNA is TGTGCCAGCAGTCAATCAAACACTGAAGCTTTCTTT. It encodes CASSQSNTEAFF.

V gene TRBV19 combines with J gene TRBJ2-7; TRBD2 matches 11 bases. The CDR3 has 18 residues. V lost 1 base, J lost 2 bases, and 10 bases stayed unmatched. Germline lookup yields CDR1 LNHDA and CDR2 SQIVND (reference sequence). This chain's CDR3 is CASSIGGTSGGLTYEQYF. Written as DNA, the CDR3 is TGTGCCAGTAGTATAGGGGGGACTAGCGGAGGACTTACCTACGAGCAGTACTTC.

The J gene is TRBJ2-1, the V gene TRBV7-2, with 11 nucleotides matching TRBD2. V lost 6 bases, J lost 5 bases, and 6 bases stayed unmatched. Germline loops: CDR1 SGHTA, CDR2 FQGNSA. This CDR3 spans 15 amino acids. The CDR3 nucleotides are TGTGCCAGCAGACCGACTAGCGGGGCGGACAATGAGCAGTTCTTC. Its protein is CASRPTSGADNEQFF.

The chain links TRBV30 to TRBJ2-7, with 8 bases aligning to TRBD1. Losses at the gene ends were 3 bases for V and 5 bases for J; bases not matched to a gene: 6. Germline lookup yields CDR1 GTSNPN and CDR2 SVGIG (reference sequence). This CDR3 is 13 amino acids long. In DNA form, the CDR3 reads TGTGCCTGGAGCCCGGGACAGGTCCACGAGCAGTACTTC. As protein: CAWSPGQVHEQYF.

The chain is built from TRBV6-5 and TRBJ1-2; a possible D gene is TRBD1 (6 bases). The V end was cut by 6 bases, the J end by 7 bases, with 15 bases between. The CDR3 is 13 amino acids. CDR1 and CDR2 (germline): MNHEY, SVGAGI. CDR3 sequence: CASSYGATGGYTF. CDR3 DNA sequence: TGTGCCAGCAGCTACGGTGCGACAGGTGGCTACACCTTC.

This chain uses TRBV5-1 with TRBJ2-7; D might be TRBD2 (6 bases). V was shortened by 4 bases and J by 2 bases, with 13 bases between the two germline ends. This CDR3 spans 14 amino acids. Germline V lookup: CDR1 SGHRS, CDR2 YFSETQ. The DNA for the CDR3 is TGCGCCAGCAGCCCCGGGACTGTTACCTACGAGCAGTACTTC. Translating gives CASSPGTVTYEQYF. Filled out from reference TRBV5-1 and TRBJ2-7, the complete variable domain reads KAGVTQTPRYLIKTRGQQVTLSCSPISGHRSVSWYQQTPGQGLQFLFEYFSETQRNKGNFPGRFSGRQFSNSRSEMNVSTLELGDSALYLCASSPGTVTYEQYFGPGTRLTVT.

The rearrangement links TRBV25-1 to TRBJ1-2; 7 bases are a match to TRBD1. This CDR3 is built from 13 residues. Trimming took 5 bases from V and 7 from J; bases not matched to a gene: 7. Germline V CDR1 and CDR2: MGHDK, SYGVNS. The CDR3: CASSRQGSSGYTF. As DNA, the CDR3 is TGTGCCAGCAGTCGACAGGGATCGAGTGGCTACACCTTC.

This chain links TRBV4-3 with TRBJ1-2; the D gene is possibly TRBD1 (5 bases). The germline V gene has CDR1 LGHNA and CDR2 YSLEER. V lost 0 bases and J 5 bases, leaving 13 bases between the germline ends. The CDR3 has 15 residues. Here the CDR3 reads CASSQDGAGWYGYTF. As DNA, the CDR3 is TGCGCCAGCAGCCAAGATGGCGCAGGGTGGTATGGCTACACCTTC.

The chain employs TRBV6-1 and TRBJ2-2; no definite D call. The CDR3 totals 13 residues. V lost 3 bases, J lost 5 bases, and 7 bases lay in between. The germline CDR1 and CDR2 sequences are MNHNS and SASEGT. The CDR3, as DNA: TGTGCCAGCAGTGATATGTTAACCGGGGAGCTGTTTTTT. It translates to CASSDMLTGELFF.

The chain employs TRBV2 and TRBJ2-3, with TRBD2 matching over 7 bases. This CDR3 contains 14 residues. The V gene's germline CDR1 is SNHLY and CDR2 FYNNEI. The junction had 5 bases not matched to a gene; V was cut back by 7 bases and J by 1 base. Here the CDR3 reads CASIASGRTDTQYF. CDR3 nucleotides: TGTGCCAGCATTGCTAGCGGACGCACAGATACGCAGTATTTT.